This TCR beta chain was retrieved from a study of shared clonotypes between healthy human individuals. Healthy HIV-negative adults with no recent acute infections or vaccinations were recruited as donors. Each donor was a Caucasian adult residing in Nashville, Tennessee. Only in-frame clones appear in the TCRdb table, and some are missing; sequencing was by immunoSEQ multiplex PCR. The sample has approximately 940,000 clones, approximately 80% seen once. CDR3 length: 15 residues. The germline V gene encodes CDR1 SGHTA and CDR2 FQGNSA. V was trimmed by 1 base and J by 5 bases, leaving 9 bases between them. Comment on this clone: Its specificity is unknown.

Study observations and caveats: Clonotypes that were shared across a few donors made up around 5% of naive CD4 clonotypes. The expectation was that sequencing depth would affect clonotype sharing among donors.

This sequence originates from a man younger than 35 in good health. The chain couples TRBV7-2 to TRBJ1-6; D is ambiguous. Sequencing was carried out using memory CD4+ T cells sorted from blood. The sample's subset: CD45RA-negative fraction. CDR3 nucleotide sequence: TGTGCCAGCAGCTTAGTCATCGGCAATAATTCACCCCTCCACTTT. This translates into CASSLVIGNNSPLHF. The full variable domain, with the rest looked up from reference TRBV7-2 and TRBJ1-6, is GAGVSQSPSNKVTEKGKDVELRCDPISGHTALYWYRQSLGQGLEFLIYFQGNSAPDKSGLPSDRFSAERTGGSVSTLTIQRTQQEDSAVYLCASSLVIGNNSPLHFGNGTRLTVT.